This T cell receptor (beta chain) was obtained from a study of Ad26.COV2.S vaccination and SARS-CoV-2 variants. Study at large: Of the COV1001 trial arms, the Ad26.COV2.S arm included the donor.

The CDR3 consists of 15 residues. Losses at the gene ends were 5 bases for V and 9 bases for J; bases not matched to a gene: 11. Looked up from germline, CDR1 is SEHNR and CDR2 is FQNEAQ (reference sequence). Treatment indicated: roughly 18 received Ad26.COV2.S at low or high dose, single or two shots; roughly 5 received placebo; per-sample allocation not given. At day 63 after the first vaccine or placebo injection, samples were drawn. Boston supplied an adult donor aged 18-55 years. The data were produced by immunoSEQ multiplex PCR, yet TCRdb's version contains in-frame clones alone and is incomplete. The data contain 510,000 or so clones, approximately 90% of them singletons.

This TCR came from a person aged 18-65 years who received the Ad26.COV2.S COVID-19 vaccine or a placebo. The J gene is TRBJ2-1, the V gene TRBV7-9, with TRBD1 matching 9 bases. Here the sequenced sample was peripheral blood, taken in a trial of Ad26.COV2.S vaccine versus placebo. The CDR3 loop reads CASSANRDRVGEQFF. CDR3 in DNA: TGTGCCAGCAGCGCGAACCGGGACAGGGTGGGTGAGCAGTTCTTC.